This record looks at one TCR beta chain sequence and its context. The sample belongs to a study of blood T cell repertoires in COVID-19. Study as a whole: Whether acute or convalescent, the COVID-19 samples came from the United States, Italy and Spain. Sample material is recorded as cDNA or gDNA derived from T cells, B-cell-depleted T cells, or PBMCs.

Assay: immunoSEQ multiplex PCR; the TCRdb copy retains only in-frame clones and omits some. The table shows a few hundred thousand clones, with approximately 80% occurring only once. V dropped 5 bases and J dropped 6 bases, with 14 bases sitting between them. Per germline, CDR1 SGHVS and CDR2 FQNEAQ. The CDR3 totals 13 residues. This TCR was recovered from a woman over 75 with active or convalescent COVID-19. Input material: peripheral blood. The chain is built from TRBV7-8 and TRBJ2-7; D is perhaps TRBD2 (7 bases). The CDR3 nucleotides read TGTGCCAGCAGCCGTGGGGGGGCGGGCGAGCAGTACTTC. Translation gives CASSRGGAGEQYF.